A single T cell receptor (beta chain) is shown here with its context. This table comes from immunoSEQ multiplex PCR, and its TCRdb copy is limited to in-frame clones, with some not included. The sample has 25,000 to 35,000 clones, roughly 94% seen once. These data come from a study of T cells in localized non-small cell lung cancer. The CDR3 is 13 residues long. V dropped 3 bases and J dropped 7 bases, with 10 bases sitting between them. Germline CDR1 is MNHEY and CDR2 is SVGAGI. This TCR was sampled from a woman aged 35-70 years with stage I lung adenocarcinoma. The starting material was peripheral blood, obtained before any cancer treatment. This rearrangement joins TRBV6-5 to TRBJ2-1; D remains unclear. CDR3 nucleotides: TGTGCCAGCAGTTATGAGGCGGCTAATGAGCAGTTCTTC. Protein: CASSYEAANEQFF.